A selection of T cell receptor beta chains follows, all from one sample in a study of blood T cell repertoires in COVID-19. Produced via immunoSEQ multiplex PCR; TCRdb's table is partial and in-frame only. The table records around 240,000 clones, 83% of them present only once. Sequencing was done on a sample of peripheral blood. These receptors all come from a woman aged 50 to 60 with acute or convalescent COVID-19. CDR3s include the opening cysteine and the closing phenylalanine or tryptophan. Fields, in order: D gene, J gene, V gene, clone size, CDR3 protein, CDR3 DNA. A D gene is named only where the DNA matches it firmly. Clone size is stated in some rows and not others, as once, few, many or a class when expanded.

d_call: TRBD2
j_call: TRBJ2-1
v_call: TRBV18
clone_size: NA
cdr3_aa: CASSPPGLDPFF
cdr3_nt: TGTGCCAGCTCACCACCGGGACTAGATCCGTTCTTC

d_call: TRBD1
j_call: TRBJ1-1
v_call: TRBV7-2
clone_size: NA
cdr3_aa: CASSSTFSQGARTEAFF
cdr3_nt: TGTGCCAGCAGCTCAACTTTTTCTCAGGGGGCGCGAACTGAAGCTTTCTTT

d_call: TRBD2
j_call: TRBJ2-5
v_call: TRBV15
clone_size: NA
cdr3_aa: CATSRGSGAQETQYF
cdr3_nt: TGTGCCACCAGCAGGGGAAGCGGGGCACAAGAGACCCAGTACTTC

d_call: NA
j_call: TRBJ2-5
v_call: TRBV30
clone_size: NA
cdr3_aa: CAWRSRSRETQYF
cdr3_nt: TGTGCCTGGAGAAGCCGTTCCAGGGAGACCCAGTACTTC

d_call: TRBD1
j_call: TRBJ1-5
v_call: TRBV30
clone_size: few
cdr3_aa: CAWSGGQGDNQPQHF
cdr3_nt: TGTGCCTGGAGTGGAGGACAGGGGGATAATCAGCCCCAGCATTTT

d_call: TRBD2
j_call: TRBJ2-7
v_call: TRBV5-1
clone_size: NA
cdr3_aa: CASSLAASGSPVEQYF
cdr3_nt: TGCGCCAGCAGCTTGGCGGCTAGCGGGAGTCCAGTCGAGCAGTACTTC

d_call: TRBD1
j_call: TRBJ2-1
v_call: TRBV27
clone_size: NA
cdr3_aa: CASRGTGDYNEQFF
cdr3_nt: TGTGCCAGCAGGGGGACAGGGGACTACAATGAGCAGTTCTTC

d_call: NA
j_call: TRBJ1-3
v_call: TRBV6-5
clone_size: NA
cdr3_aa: CASRRVQGTGNTIYF
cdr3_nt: TGTGCCAGCAGACGGGTCCAGGGCACTGGAAACACCATATATTTT

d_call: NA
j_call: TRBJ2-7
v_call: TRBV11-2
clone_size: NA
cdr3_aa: CASSSVRGASYEQYF
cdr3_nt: TGTGCCAGCAGCTCAGTCCGAGGTGCATCCTACGAGCAGTACTTC

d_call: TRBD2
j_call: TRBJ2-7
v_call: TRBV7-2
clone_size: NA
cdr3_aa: CASSEGRANYEQYF
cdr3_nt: TGTGCCAGCAGTGAAGGGAGGGCGAATTACGAGCAGTACTTC

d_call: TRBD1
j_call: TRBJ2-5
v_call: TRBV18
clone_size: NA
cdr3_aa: CASLRQGETQYF
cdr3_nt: TGTGCCAGCTTAAGACAGGGGGAGACCCAGTACTTC

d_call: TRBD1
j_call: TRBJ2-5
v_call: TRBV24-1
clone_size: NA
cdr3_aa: CATSDPTGVGQETQYF
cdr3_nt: TGTGCCACCAGTGACCCGACAGGGGTGGGCCAAGAGACCCAGTACTTC

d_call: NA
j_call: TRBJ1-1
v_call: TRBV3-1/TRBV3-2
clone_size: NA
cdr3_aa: CASSQERGLLNTEAFF
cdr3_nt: TGTGCCAGCAGCCAAGAGCGGGGACTTCTGAACACTGAAGCTTTCTTT

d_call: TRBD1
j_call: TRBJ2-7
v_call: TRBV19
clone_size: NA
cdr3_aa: CASSIGLRGPYEQYF
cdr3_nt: TGTGCCAGTAGTATAGGTCTGAGGGGGCCCTACGAGCAGTACTTC

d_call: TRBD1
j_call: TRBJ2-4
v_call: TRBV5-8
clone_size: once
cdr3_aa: CASSFDRGNIQYF
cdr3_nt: TGTGCCAGCAGCTTCGACAGGGGAAACATTCAGTACTTC

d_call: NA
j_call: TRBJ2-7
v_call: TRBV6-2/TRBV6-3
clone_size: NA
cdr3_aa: CASSSRDFGYEQYF
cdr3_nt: TGTGCCAGCAGTTCTCGGGACTTCGGCTACGAGCAGTACTTC

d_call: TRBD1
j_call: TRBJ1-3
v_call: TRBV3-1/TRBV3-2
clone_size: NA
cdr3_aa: CASSQRGDRAGNTIYF
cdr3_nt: TGTGCCAGCAGCCAAAGAGGGGACAGGGCAGGAAACACCATATATTTT

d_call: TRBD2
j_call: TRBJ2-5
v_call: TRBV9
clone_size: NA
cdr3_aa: CASSVGGLAGEETQYF
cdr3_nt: TGTGCCAGCAGCGTAGGTGGACTAGCGGGAGAAGAGACCCAGTACTTC

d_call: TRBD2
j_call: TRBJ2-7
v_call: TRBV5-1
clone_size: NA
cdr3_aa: CASSAQGTTAYEQYF
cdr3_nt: TGCGCCAGCAGCGCCCAAGGGACTACGGCCTACGAGCAGTACTTC

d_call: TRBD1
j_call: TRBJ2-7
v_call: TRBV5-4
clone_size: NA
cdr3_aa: CASSLGDRKNYEQYF
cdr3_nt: TGTGCCAGCAGCTTGGGGGACAGGAAAAACTACGAGCAGTACTTC

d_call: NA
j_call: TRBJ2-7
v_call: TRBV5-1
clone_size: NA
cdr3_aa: CASSLAGVSPYEQYF
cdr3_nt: TGCGCCAGCAGCTTGGCAGGGGTAAGCCCCTACGAGCAGTACTTC

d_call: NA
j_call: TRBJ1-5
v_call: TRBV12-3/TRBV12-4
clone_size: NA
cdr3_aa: CASSFRGGQPQHF
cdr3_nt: TGTGCCAGCAGTTTTAGGGGAGGGCAGCCCCAGCATTTT